The sequence of this T cell receptor beta chain was determined in a study of identical twins. The germline CDR1 and CDR2 sequences are MNHEY and SMNVEV (reference sequence). This CDR3 has 17 residues. The V end lost 7 bases, the J end lost 0 bases, and 19 bases lay between the germline ends. It was template switching that added a universal primer site, and there were unique molecular identifiers on the cDNA. TCRdb processed the 5' RACE reads anew with MiXCR; each CDR3 protein has one entry. The sample lists around 450,000 distinct CDR3 sequences; approximately 15% were seen once. This sample was shared with a second study, whose subject was yellow fever vaccine responses in identical twins.

The receptor was derived from a woman younger than 30 in good health. This sequence joins TRBV27 and TRBJ2-1; the D gene is possibly TRBD2 (6 bases). Input material: CD4+ T cells sorted from blood. For the CDR3, the DNA is TGTGCCAGCAAGGATCGTTTAGCGGTAAGCTCCTACAATGAGCAGTTCTTC. It is translated as CASKDRLAVSSYNEQFF.